The 30 T cell receptor beta chains in this list originate from one sample, sequenced in a study of T cells after yellow fever vaccination. TCRdb recomputed calls from the 5' RACE reads with MiXCR, one row per CDR3 protein. Of approximately 600,000 distinct CDR3 sequences listed, about 12% are singletons. The specimen comprised PBMCs, sampled on the day of the yellow fever booster vaccination. These receptors originate from a man aged 30-40 years who received the YFV17D yellow fever vaccine.

The chain has TRBV12-5 and TRBJ2-1; D gene ambiguous. In germline, CDR1 is LGHNT, CDR2 FRNRAP. The V gene lost 7 bases and the J gene lost 0 bases, with 13 bases spanning the gap. The CDR3 runs 15 residues. Here the CDR3 reads CASAKSRSSYNEQFF. The CDR3 DNA is TGTGCTAGTGCCAAATCGAGGAGCTCCTACAATGAGCAGTTCTTC.

The sample holds a few counts of this clonotype. V is TRBV12-3 or TRBV12-4 and J is TRBJ2-7; D call uncertain. V lost 5 bases and J lost 3, with 23 bases in between. The CDR3 runs to 17 residues. The CDR3 DNA sequence: TGTGCCAGCAGTCCAACCCACCGGATCCAGGACCTCTACGAGCAGTACTTC. Residues: CASSPTHRIQDLYEQYF.

This clonotype was observed a handful of times. The chain recombines TRBV7-9 with TRBJ1-4; D unclear. CDR3 length: 15 amino acids. Trimming cost V 5 bases and J 7 bases, with 17 bases left between them. CDR1 SEHNR and CDR2 FQNEAQ come from the germline V gene (reference sequence). Written as DNA, the CDR3 is TGTGCCAGCAGCCCAATGTTCGACTCAGTTGAAAAACTGTTTTTT. Its translation is CASSPMFDSVEKLFF.

The sample holds a few counts of this clonotype. The chain employs TRBV2 and TRBJ2-1; 7 bases agree with TRBD2. Germline lookup yields CDR1 SNHLY and CDR2 FYNNEI. The CDR3 length is 15 residues. The junction had 5 bases not matched to a gene; V was cut back by 3 bases and J by 3 bases. CDR3: CASSEMSSGYNEQFF. The CDR3 DNA is TGTGCCAGCAGTGAGATGTCTAGCGGCTACAATGAGCAGTTCTTC.

This clonotype has ten or more counts. The chain joins TRBV18 to TRBJ2-7; tentative D call: TRBD1 (6 bases). The V end lost 0 bases, the J end lost 2 bases, and 8 bases lay between the germline ends. The CDR3 is 14 amino acids. Germline CDR1 is KGHSH and CDR2 is LQKENI. CDR3 amino acids: CASSPPTGTYEQYF. The DNA for the CDR3 is TGTGCCAGCTCACCACCCACAGGGACCTACGAGCAGTACTTC. The variable domain in full, with the rest retrieved from reference TRBV18 and TRBJ2-7, is NAGVMQNPRHLVRRRGQEARLRCSPMKGHSHVYWYRQLPEEGLKFMVYLQKENIIDESGMPKERFSAEFPKEGPSILRIQQVVRGDSAAYFCASSPPTGTYEQYFGPGTRLTVT.

This clonotype was counted between two and nine times. The chain joins TRBV5-1 to TRBJ2-6; 9 nucleotides agree with TRBD2. CDR3 length equals 18 residues. Germline lookup yields CDR1 SGHRS and CDR2 YFSETQ. V lost 0 bases and J lost 0; bases outside the gene matches: 4. CDR3 loop: CASSLGSSGTSGANVLTF. The CDR3 DNA reads as TGCGCCAGCAGCTTGGGCTCTAGCGGGACCTCTGGGGCCAACGTCCTGACTTTC.

V is TRBV20-1 and J is TRBJ2-7; unclear D gene. V was pared by 6 bases and J by 4 bases, with 13 bases between. Germline V gene data show CDR1 as DFQATT and CDR2 as SNEGSKA (reference sequence). The CDR3 totals 12 residues. CDR3 nucleotide sequence: TGCAGTGCCGCTATTAATAGGTACGAGCAGTACTTC. Its protein product is CSAAINRYEQYF.

The J gene is TRBJ2-1, the V gene TRBV5-1, with D uncertain. CDR1 is SGHRS and CDR2 is YFSETQ in the germline V gene. The CDR3 is made up of 14 amino acids. The V end lost 1 base, the J end lost 3 bases, and 8 bases lay between the germline ends. The CDR3 nucleotides read TGCGCCAGCAGCTTGTGGCAGAACTACAATGAGCAGTTCTTC. Its translation: CASSLWQNYNEQFF. The full variable domain, completed using reference TRBV5-1 and TRBJ2-1, is KAGVTQTPRYLIKTRGQQVTLSCSPISGHRSVSWYQQTPGQGLQFLFEYFSETQRNKGNFPGRFSGRQFSNSRSEMNVSTLELGDSALYLCASSLWQNYNEQFFGPGTRLTVL.

This clonotype was counted a few times. The V and J genes are TRBV19 and TRBJ1-1, with D possibly TRBD1 on 5 matching bases. Germline lookup yields CDR1 LNHDA and CDR2 SQIVND (reference sequence). The ends were cut back, 5 bases at V and 4 bases at J, with 11 bases in the middle. The CDR3 extends over 13 amino acids. In DNA, the CDR3 is TGTGCCAGTAGTGGGGCATTGGGCACTGAAGCTTTCTTT. It codes for CASSGALGTEAFF.

The genes are TRBV18 and TRBJ2-5; 15 bases are a match to TRBD2. Losses at the gene ends were 4 bases for V and 1 base for J; bases not matched to a gene: 4. This CDR3 contains 17 residues. Germline CDR1 is KGHSH and CDR2 is LQKENI. The CDR3 DNA sequence: TGTGCCAGCTCACGGACTAGCGGGAGGGCTTTCCAAGAGACCCAGTACTTC. This codes for CASSRTSGRAFQETQYF. The complete variable domain, with remaining parts taken from reference TRBV18 and TRBJ2-5, reads NAGVMQNPRHLVRRRGQEARLRCSPMKGHSHVYWYRQLPEEGLKFMVYLQKENIIDESGMPKERFSAEFPKEGPSILRIQQVVRGDSAAYFCASSRTSGRAFQETQYFGPGTRLLVL.

In its sample, this clonotype was seen a few times. This chain joins TRBV19 and TRBJ2-3; D gene ambiguous. The CDR3 is 11 residues long. Trimming cost V 6 bases and J 4 bases, with 5 bases left between them. Germline V lookup: CDR1 LNHDA, CDR2 SQIVND (reference sequence). CDR3 loop: CASRSSDTQYF. CDR3 nucleotides: TGTGCCAGTAGATCTTCAGATACGCAGTATTTT.

V and J are TRBV7-2 and TRBJ1-4, with 9 positions matching TRBD1. This CDR3 comprises 14 residues. The V and J ends lost 5 bases and 6 bases, in that order; junction bases with no gene match: 4. The germline CDR1 and CDR2 sequences are SGHTA and FQGNSA. CDR3 nucleotides: TGTGCCAGCAGCACGACAGGGGGTTATGAAAAACTGTTTTTT. Translating gives CASSTTGGYEKLFF.

This clonotype was counted between two and nine times. This chain joins TRBV15 and TRBJ2-2; D unresolved. CDR1 LNHNV and CDR2 YYDKDF come from the germline V gene (reference sequence). The CDR3 has 15 amino acids. The germline V and J ends were trimmed by 3 bases and 5 bases, with 13 bases remaining between them. CDR3 in amino acids: CATSSTKLPTGELFF. CDR3 in DNA: TGTGCCACCAGCAGTACAAAACTGCCAACCGGGGAGCTGTTTTTT.

The V call is TRBV29-1, the J call TRBJ2-5; perhaps TRBD1 as D (5 bases). The CDR3 has 15 residues. The V gene lost 2 bases and the J gene lost 0 bases, with 13 bases spanning the gap. Germline CDR1 is SQVTM and CDR2 is ANQGSEA. The CDR3 DNA sequence: TGCAGCGTTGAATACGAGACAGAGTACCAAGAGACCCAGTACTTC. Encoded protein: CSVEYETEYQETQYF.

The J gene is TRBJ2-1, the V gene TRBV12-3 or TRBV12-4; maybe TRBD2 (6 bases). This CDR3 has 13 amino acids. Trimming stripped 11 bases from V and 0 bases from J, with 11 bases between. CDR3 nucleotide sequence: TGTGCCGGGGGGAGGTTCTCCTACAATGAGCAGTTCTTC. Protein sequence: CAGGRFSYNEQFF.

The rearrangement joins TRBV6-2 or TRBV6-3 to TRBJ2-1, with TRBD2 matching over 10 bases. Trimming at V came to 0 bases and at J to 6 bases, leaving 14 bases not matched to a gene. CDR1 and CDR2 from the germline V gene are MNHEY and SVGEGT. This CDR3 is built from 19 residues. As DNA, the CDR3 is TGTGCCAGCAGTTACTCGAGAACTAGCGGGACGATCAGTCGCAATGAGCAGTTCTTC. Its protein product is CASSYSRTSGTISRNEQFF.

This clonotype was seen only a few times. The gene calls are TRBV20-1 and TRBJ2-5; maybe TRBD2 (5 bases). CDR1 is DFQATT, CDR2 SNEGSKA, per germline (reference sequence). The CDR3 contains 15 residues. The ends were cut back, 2 bases at V and 4 bases at J, with 17 bases in the middle. Here the CDR3 reads CSARPNGLAGETQYF. The CDR3 nucleotides are TGCAGTGCTAGACCCAATGGGCTAGCTGGAGAGACCCAGTACTTC.

The chain has TRBV20-1 and TRBJ1-4; TRBD1 might be the D (5 bases). The V end was cut by 6 bases, the J end by 7 bases, with 9 bases between. Germline V gene data show CDR1 as DFQATT and CDR2 as SNEGSKA (reference sequence). The length of the CDR3 is 11 residues. The DNA for the CDR3 is TGCAGTGCCGAGGGGTTTGAAAAACTGTTTTTT. Translating gives CSAEGFEKLFF.

The chain couples TRBV4-3 to TRBJ2-1; the match to TRBD2 covers 7 bases. The germline V gene has CDR1 LGHNA and CDR2 YSLEER. This CDR3 is built from 15 residues. V lost 8 bases, J lost 10 bases, and 17 bases stayed unmatched. The CDR3 DNA reads TGCGCCAGCCGCCTAGGAAGCGGGACCCATGGCGAGCAGTTCTTC. Its protein product is CASRLGSGTHGEQFF.

J is TRBJ2-2 and V is TRBV6-1, with a tentative D call TRBD1 (6 bases). Germline assignment: CDR1 MNHNS and CDR2 SASEGT. The length of the CDR3 is 15 residues. Trimming took off 8 bases at V and 2 bases at J, with 15 bases between the two ends. CDR3 in DNA: TGTGCCAGCTTTTTTTCCGGGACAAACACCGGGGAGCTGTTTTTT. It encodes CASFFSGTNTGELFF.

This chain uses TRBV29-1 with TRBJ2-6; TRBD1 is a possible D gene (6 bases). The V end was cut by 7 bases, the J end by 0 bases, with 13 bases between. From germline, CDR1 is SQVTM and CDR2 ANQGSEA. CDR3 size: 15 residues. CDR3 bases: TGCAGCGCCGCACAGGGAAGCTCTGGGGCCAACGTCCTGACTTTC. Residues: CSAAQGSSGANVLTF. Filled out from reference TRBV29-1 and TRBJ2-6, the complete variable domain reads SAVISQKPSRDICQRGTSLTIQCQVDSQVTMMFWYRQQPGQSLTLIATANQGSEATYESGFVIDKFPISRPNLTFSTLTVSNMSPEDSSIYLCSAAQGSSGANVLTFGAGSRLTVL.

The genes are TRBV10-3 and TRBJ1-5, with a weak D call TRBD1 (5 bases). The CDR3 length is 15 residues. The germline CDR1 and CDR2 sequences are ENHRY and SYGVKD. Between the trimmed V and J ends, which lost 0 bases and 1 base, there was a span of 7 bases. The CDR3 spells CAISESPGSNQPQHF. The CDR3 DNA is TGTGCCATCAGTGAGTCGCCAGGGAGCAATCAGCCCCAGCATTTT.

In this sample, this clonotype turned up many times. The rearrangement links TRBV7-9 to TRBJ2-3, with 8 bases lining up with TRBD1. From germline, CDR1 is SEHNR and CDR2 FQNEAQ (reference sequence). The CDR3 loop spans 15 amino acids. V lost 5 bases, J lost 3 bases, and 7 bases stayed unmatched. CDR3 protein: CASSVRQGLTDTQYF. For the CDR3, the DNA is TGTGCCAGCAGCGTACGACAGGGGTTGACAGATACGCAGTATTTT.

The table lists this clonotype with many counts. The rearrangement links TRBV6-2 or TRBV6-3 to TRBJ2-7; D remains unclear. This CDR3 comprises 14 residues. The ends were cut back, 8 bases at V and 2 bases at J, with 16 bases in the middle. Looked up from germline, CDR1 is MNHEY and CDR2 is SVGEGT. The CDR3 DNA is TGTGCCAGCGTCCAGGCAAAAACTGCCTACGAGCAGTACTTC. Translation: CASVQAKTAYEQYF.

The chain couples TRBV5-4 to TRBJ2-1, with 9 bases that match TRBD1. CDR1 SGHNT and CDR2 YYREEE come from the germline V gene (reference sequence). V lost 0 bases and J lost 7; bases outside the gene matches: 5. The CDR3 is 15 amino acids. The CDR3 nucleotides read TGTGCCAGCAGCTTGGCCGGGACAGGGCATAATGAGCAGTTCTTC. This encodes CASSLAGTGHNEQFF.

This clonotype was observed once. The gene calls are TRBV7-8 and TRBJ1-1; unclear D gene. The V gene lost 1 base and the J gene lost 5 bases, with 14 bases spanning the gap. This CDR3 spans 15 amino acids. Per the germline V gene, CDR1 is SGHVS and CDR2 is FQNEAQ. CDR3 region: CASSLETLVRTEAFF. CDR3 DNA: TGTGCCAGCAGCTTAGAGACGCTGGTTAGGACTGAAGCTTTCTTT.

The chain links TRBV9 to TRBJ2-3; D perhaps matches TRBD2 (6 bases). The germline V and J ends were trimmed by 2 bases and 8 bases, with 15 bases remaining between them. CDR1 and CDR2 (germline): SGDLS, YYNGEE. CDR3 length: 14 amino acids. The CDR3 bases are TGTGCCAGCAGCGTGGCGGGGATGGCAGCTACGCAGTATTTT. Protein sequence: CASSVAGMAATQYF.

This clonotype was seen a few times. V gene TRBV20-1 combines with J gene TRBJ2-3, with 10 nucleotides matching TRBD2. Looked up from germline, CDR1 is DFQATT and CDR2 is SNEGSKA (reference sequence). V lost 6 bases to trimming and J lost 4 bases; unmatched junction nucleotides: 13. This CDR3 region has 16 residues. CDR3 coding DNA: TGCAGTGCCTGGACTAGCGGACATCCCAGGGCAGATACGCAGTATTTT. Residues: CSAWTSGHPRADTQYF.

The chain employs TRBV7-2 and TRBJ2-1; D perhaps matches TRBD2 (6 bases). The CDR3 sequence is 16 residues long. The germline CDR1 and CDR2 sequences are SGHTA and FQGNSA. V was trimmed by 5 bases and J by 3 bases, leaving 17 bases between them. CDR3 nucleotide sequence: TGTGCCAGCAGCCTCGACTCGTTGGACTACTACAATGAGCAGTTCTTC. It codes for CASSLDSLDYYNEQFF.

V and J are TRBV4-3 and TRBJ1-1; D gene ambiguous. Germline lookup yields CDR1 LGHNA and CDR2 YSLEER. Trimming took 2 bases from V and 13 from J, leaving 14 bases between them. This CDR3 is built from 12 residues. CDR3 in DNA: TGCGCCAGCAGCCAATTCAGCGGGAAGCATTTCTTT. As protein: CASSQFSGKHFF.